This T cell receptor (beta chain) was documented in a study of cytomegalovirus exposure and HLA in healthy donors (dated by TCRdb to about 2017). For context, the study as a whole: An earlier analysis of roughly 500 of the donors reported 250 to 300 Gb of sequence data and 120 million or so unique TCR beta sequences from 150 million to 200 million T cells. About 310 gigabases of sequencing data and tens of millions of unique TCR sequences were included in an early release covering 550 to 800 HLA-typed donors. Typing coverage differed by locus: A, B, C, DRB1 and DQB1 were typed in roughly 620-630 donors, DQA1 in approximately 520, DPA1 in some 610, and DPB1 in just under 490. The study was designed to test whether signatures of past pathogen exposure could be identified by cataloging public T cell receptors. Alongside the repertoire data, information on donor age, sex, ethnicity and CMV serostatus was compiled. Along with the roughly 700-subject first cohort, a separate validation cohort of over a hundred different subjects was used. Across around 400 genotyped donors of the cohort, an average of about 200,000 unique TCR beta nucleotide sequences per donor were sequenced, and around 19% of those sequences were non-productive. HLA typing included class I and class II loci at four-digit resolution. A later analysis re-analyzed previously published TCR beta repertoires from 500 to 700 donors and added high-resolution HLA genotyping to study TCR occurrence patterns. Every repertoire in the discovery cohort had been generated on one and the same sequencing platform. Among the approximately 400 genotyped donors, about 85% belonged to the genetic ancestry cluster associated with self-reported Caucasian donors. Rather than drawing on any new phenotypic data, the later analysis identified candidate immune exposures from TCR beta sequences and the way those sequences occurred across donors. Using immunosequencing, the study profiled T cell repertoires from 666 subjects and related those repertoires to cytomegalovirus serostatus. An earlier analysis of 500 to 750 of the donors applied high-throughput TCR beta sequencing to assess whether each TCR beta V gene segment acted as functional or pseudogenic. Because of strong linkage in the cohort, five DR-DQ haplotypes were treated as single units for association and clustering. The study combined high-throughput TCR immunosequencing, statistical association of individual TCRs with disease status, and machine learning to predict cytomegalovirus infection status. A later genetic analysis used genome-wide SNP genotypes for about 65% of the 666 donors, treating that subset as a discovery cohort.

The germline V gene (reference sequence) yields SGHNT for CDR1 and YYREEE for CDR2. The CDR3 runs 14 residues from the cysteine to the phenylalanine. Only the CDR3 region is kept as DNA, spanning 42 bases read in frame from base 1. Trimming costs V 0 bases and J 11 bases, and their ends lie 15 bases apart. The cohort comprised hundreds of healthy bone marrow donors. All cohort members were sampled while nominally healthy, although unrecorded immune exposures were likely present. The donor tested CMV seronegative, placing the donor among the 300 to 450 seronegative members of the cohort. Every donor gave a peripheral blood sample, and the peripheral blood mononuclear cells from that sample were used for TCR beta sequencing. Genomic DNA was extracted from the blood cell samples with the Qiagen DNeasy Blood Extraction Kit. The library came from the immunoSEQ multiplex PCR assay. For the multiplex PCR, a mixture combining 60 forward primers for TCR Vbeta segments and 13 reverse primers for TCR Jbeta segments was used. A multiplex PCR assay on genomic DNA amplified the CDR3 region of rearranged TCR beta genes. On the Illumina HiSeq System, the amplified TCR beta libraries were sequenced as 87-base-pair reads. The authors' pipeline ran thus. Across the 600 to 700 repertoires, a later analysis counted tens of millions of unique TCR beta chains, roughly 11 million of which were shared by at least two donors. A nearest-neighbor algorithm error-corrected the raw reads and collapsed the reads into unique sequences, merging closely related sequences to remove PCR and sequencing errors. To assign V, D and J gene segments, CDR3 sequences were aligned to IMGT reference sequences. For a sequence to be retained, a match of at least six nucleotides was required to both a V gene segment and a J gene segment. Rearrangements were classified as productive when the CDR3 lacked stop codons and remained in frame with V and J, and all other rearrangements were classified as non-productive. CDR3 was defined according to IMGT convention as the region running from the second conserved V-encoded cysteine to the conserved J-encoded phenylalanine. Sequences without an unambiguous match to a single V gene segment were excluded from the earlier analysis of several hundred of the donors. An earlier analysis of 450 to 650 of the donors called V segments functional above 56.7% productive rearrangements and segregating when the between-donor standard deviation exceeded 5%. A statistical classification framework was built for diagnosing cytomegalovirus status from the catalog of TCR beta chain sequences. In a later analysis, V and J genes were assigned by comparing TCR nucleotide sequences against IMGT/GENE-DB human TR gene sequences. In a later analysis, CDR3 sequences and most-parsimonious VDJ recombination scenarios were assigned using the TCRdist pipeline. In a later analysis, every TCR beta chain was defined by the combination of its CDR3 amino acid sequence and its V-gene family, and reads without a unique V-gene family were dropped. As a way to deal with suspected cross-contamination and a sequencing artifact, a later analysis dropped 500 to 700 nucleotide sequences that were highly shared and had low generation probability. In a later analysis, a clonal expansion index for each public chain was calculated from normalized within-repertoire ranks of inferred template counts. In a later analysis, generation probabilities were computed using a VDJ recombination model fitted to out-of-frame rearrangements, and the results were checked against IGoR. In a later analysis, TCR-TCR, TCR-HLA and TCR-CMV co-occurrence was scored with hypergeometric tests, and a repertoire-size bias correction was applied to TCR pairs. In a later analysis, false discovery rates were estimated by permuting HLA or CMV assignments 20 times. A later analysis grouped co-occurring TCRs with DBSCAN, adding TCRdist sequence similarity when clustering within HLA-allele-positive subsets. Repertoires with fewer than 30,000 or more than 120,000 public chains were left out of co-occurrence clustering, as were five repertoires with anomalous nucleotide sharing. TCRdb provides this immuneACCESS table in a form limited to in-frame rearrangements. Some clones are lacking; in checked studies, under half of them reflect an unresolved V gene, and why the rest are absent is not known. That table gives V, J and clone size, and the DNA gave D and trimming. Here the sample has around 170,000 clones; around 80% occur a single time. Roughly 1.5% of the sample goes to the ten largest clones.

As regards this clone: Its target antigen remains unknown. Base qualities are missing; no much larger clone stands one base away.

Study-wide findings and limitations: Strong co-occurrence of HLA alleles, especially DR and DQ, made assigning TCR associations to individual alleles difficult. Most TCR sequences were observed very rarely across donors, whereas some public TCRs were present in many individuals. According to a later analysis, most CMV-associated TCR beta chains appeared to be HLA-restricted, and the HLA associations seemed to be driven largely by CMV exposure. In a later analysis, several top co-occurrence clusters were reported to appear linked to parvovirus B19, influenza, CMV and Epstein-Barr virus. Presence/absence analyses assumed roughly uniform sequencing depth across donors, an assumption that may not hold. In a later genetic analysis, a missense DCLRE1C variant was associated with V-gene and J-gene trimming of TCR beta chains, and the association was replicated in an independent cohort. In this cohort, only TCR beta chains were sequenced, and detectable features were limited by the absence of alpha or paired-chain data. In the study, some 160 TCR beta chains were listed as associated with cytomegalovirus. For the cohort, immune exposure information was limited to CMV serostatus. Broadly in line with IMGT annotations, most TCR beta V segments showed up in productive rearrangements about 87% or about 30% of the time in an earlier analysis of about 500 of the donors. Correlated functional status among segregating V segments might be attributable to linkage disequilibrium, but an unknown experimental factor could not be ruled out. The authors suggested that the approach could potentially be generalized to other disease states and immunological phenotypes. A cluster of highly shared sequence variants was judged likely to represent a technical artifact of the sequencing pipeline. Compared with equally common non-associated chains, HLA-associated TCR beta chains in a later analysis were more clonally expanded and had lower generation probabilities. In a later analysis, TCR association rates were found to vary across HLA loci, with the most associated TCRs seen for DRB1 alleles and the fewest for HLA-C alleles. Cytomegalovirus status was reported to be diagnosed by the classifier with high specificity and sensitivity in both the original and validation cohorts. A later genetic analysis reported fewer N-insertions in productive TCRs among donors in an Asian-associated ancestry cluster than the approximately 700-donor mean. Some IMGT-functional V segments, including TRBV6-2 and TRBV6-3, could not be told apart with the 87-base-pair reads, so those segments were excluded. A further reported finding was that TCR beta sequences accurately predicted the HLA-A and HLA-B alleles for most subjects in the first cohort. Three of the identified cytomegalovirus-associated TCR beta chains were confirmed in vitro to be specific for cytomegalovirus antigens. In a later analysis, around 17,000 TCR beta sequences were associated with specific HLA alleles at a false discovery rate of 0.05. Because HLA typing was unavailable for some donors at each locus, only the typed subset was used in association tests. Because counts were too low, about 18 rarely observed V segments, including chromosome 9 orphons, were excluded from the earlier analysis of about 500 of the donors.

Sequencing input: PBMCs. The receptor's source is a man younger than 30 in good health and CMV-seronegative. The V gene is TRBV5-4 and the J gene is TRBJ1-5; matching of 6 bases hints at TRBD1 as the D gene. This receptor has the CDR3 CASSLGGGSGAQHF. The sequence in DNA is TGTGCCAGCAGCTTGGGGGGGGGCAGCGGGGCCCAGCATTTT.